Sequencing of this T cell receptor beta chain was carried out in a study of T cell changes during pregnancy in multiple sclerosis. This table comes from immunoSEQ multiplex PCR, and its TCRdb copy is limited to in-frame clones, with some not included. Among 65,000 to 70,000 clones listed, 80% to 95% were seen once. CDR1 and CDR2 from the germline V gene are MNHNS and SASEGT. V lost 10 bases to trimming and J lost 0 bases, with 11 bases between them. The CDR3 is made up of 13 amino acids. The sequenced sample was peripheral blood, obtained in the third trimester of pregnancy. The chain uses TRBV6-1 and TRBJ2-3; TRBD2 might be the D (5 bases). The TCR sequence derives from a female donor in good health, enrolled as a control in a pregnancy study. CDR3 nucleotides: TGTGCCATTGTGAGGGATAGCACAGATACGCAGTATTTT. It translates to CAIVRDSTDTQYF.